The T cell receptor beta chain under discussion was sequenced for a study of T cells after yellow fever vaccination. TCRdb itself ran the 5' RACE reads through MiXCR, one entry per CDR3 protein. Counted here are about 240,000 distinct CDR3 sequences, about 3.5% occurring once; the ten biggest clones make up under 20%. This receptor was obtained from a man younger than 35 who received the YFV17D yellow fever vaccine. The sequences come from PBMCs, collected 15 days after the yellow fever booster vaccination.

The CDR3 DNA sequence: TGCGCCAGCAGCTTCTGGGGGAGCTCCTACAATGAGCAGTTCTTC. This translates into CASSFWGSSYNEQFF. This chain joins TRBV5-1 and TRBJ2-1; D assignment may be TRBD1 or TRBD2 (5 bases each). Per germline, CDR1 SGHRS and CDR2 YFSETQ. The CDR3 is 15 amino acids. Trimming left V 2 bases short and J 0 bases short, with 9 bases between.